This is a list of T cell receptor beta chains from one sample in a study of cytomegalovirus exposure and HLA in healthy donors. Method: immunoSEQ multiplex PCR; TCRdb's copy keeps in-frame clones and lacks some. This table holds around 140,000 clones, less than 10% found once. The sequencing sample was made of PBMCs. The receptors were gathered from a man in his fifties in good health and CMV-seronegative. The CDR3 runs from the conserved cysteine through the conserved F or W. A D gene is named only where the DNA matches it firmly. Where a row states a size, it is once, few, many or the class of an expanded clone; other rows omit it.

CDR3 DNA: TGTGCCAGCAGCCAAGAACTAGGGGACAGCACTGAAGCTTTCTTT
CDR3 protein: CASSQELGDSTEAFF
D gene: TRBD1
J gene: TRBJ1-1
clone size: medium-sized
V gene: TRBV4-2

CDR3 DNA: TGTGCCTGGAGTGTACTAGGGACAGGGTCCCACGAGCAGTACTTC
CDR3 protein: CAWSVLGTGSHEQYF
D gene: TRBD1
J gene: TRBJ2-7
clone size: few
V gene: TRBV30

CDR3 DNA: TGTGCCGGGGGGTTTGGGAACACTGAAGCTTTCTTT
CDR3 protein: CAGGFGNTEAFF
D gene: NA
J gene: TRBJ1-1
clone size: few
V gene: TRBV7-9

CDR3 DNA: TGTGCTAGCAGCTTAAGTCCACGAGTAGATACGCAGTATTTT
CDR3 protein: CASSLSPRVDTQYF
D gene: NA
J gene: TRBJ2-3
clone size: NA
V gene: TRBV7-7

CDR3 DNA: TGTGCCAGCAGAGCCGGGACAGGAGGAGTGTACGAGCAGTACTTC
CDR3 protein: CASRAGTGGVYEQYF
D gene: TRBD1
J gene: TRBJ2-7
clone size: NA
V gene: TRBV6-5

CDR3 DNA: TGTGCCAGCAGCTTCGGACAGGGGACAGATACGCAGTATTTT
CDR3 protein: CASSFGQGTDTQYF
D gene: TRBD1
J gene: TRBJ2-3
clone size: NA
V gene: TRBV7-3

CDR3 DNA: TGCGCCAGCAGCGCCACCGGGACTAGCGGCACCGGGGAGCTGTTTTTT
CDR3 protein: CASSATGTSGTGELFF
D gene: TRBD2
J gene: TRBJ2-2
clone size: NA
V gene: TRBV5-1

CDR3 DNA: TGTGCCAGCAGCAGAAGCCAGGGTGTAACTGAAGCTTTCTTT
CDR3 protein: CASSRSQGVTEAFF
D gene: NA
J gene: TRBJ1-1
clone size: NA
V gene: TRBV5-8

CDR3 DNA: TGTGCCAGTAGTACCCATCAGGGGGCTGGGGACACTGAAGCTTTCTTT
CDR3 protein: CASSTHQGAGDTEAFF
D gene: TRBD1
J gene: TRBJ1-1
clone size: few
V gene: TRBV19

CDR3 DNA: TGCGCCAGCAGGTTGGTCCTTACAGGGGGGTCTGAAGCTTTCTTT
CDR3 protein: CASRLVLTGGSEAFF
D gene: TRBD1
J gene: TRBJ1-1
clone size: NA
V gene: TRBV5-1

CDR3 DNA: TGTGCCAGCAGCCTCGACCAGACAGGGTATGGCTACACCTTC
CDR3 protein: CASSLDQTGYGYTF
D gene: TRBD1
J gene: TRBJ1-2
clone size: NA
V gene: TRBV27

CDR3 DNA: TGCGCCAGCAGCCAGGTTTTAGCGGGGGGCTCCTCAAGCATTCAGTACTTC
CDR3 protein: CASSQVLAGGSSSIQYF
D gene: TRBD2
J gene: TRBJ2-4
clone size: NA
V gene: TRBV4-1

CDR3 DNA: TGTGCCAGTAGTCCACAGGGGAGTACGTCCTCCGAGCAGTACTTC
CDR3 protein: CASSPQGSTSSEQYF
D gene: TRBD1
J gene: TRBJ2-7
clone size: few
V gene: TRBV19

CDR3 DNA: TGTGCCAGCAGTCCGCCTTTGGACAGGATCGAGAAAGCTTTCTTT
CDR3 protein: CASSPPLDRIEKAFF
D gene: TRBD1
J gene: TRBJ1-1
clone size: NA
V gene: TRBV6-5

CDR3 DNA: TGTGCCAGCAGTAATCAGCAGGGGGCATACGAGCAGTACTTC
CDR3 protein: CASSNQQGAYEQYF
D gene: TRBD1
J gene: TRBJ2-7
clone size: few
V gene: TRBV6-5

CDR3 DNA: TGTGCCAGCAGCACAATATCGGGTGAAAAACTGTTTTTT
CDR3 protein: CASSTISGEKLFF
D gene: NA
J gene: TRBJ1-4
clone size: once
V gene: TRBV11-2

CDR3 DNA: TGCGCCAGCAGCCAAGAGGGAGTTAAATATCTCTCCTACAATGAGCAGTTCTTC
CDR3 protein: CASSQEGVKYLSYNEQFF
D gene: NA
J gene: TRBJ2-1
clone size: NA
V gene: TRBV4-1

CDR3 DNA: TGTGCCAGCAGCTTAGGGCCGGGACTAGCGGGAGGCCACAATGAGCAGTTCTTC
CDR3 protein: CASSLGPGLAGGHNEQFF
D gene: TRBD2
J gene: TRBJ2-1
clone size: NA
V gene: TRBV11-2

CDR3 DNA: TGCGCCAGCAGCCATCGCGGCAGGGTTTCCTACGAGCAGTACTTC
CDR3 protein: CASSHRGRVSYEQYF
D gene: NA
J gene: TRBJ2-7
clone size: NA
V gene: TRBV4-1

CDR3 DNA: TGTGCCAGTAGTTACCGGGACAGGGTCCTCGAGCAGTACTTC
CDR3 protein: CASSYRDRVLEQYF
D gene: TRBD1
J gene: TRBJ2-7
clone size: NA
V gene: TRBV19

CDR3 DNA: TGTGCCAGCAGTTACTCGAGGGGGCGAGGAGGAAACACCATATATTTT
CDR3 protein: CASSYSRGRGGNTIYF
D gene: TRBD1
J gene: TRBJ1-3
clone size: few
V gene: TRBV6-5

CDR3 DNA: TGTGCCAGTAGTATAACATCCGAGGCCTATGGCTACACCTTC
CDR3 protein: CASSITSEAYGYTF
D gene: NA
J gene: TRBJ1-2
clone size: few
V gene: TRBV19

CDR3 DNA: TGTGCCAGCAGCTTTGAGGCGGGCAATCAGCCCCAGCATTTT
CDR3 protein: CASSFEAGNQPQHF
D gene: NA
J gene: TRBJ1-5
clone size: NA
V gene: TRBV9